Below, 21 T cell receptor beta chains from the same sample are listed, as sequenced in a study of blood T cell repertoires in COVID-19. Clones were sequenced by immunoSEQ multiplex PCR, and TCRdb holds only the in-frame ones, with some missing. The table shows fewer than 75,000 clones, with approximately 87% occurring only once. The sequencing sample was made of peripheral blood. The receptors here all came from a man in his fifties with active COVID-19.

The chain combines TRBV5-1 with TRBJ2-1; D is possibly TRBD1 (5 bases). This CDR3 has 14 residues. Germline CDR1 reads SGHRS; CDR2 reads YFSETQ. Trimming pared 0 bases from V and 2 bases from J, leaving 6 bases between. For the CDR3, the DNA is TGCGCCAGCAGCTTGGGACAGACCTACAATGAGCAGTTCTTC. It yields the protein CASSLGQTYNEQFF.

The J gene is TRBJ1-3, the V gene TRBV5-5; D is uncertain. V lost 3 bases, J lost 3 bases, and 13 bases lay in between. Germline assignment: CDR1 SGHKS and CDR2 YYEKEE (reference sequence). The CDR3 has 15 residues. The CDR3 region is CASSYTRSFGNTIYF. The CDR3 nucleotides are TGTGCCAGCAGCTATACCCGGAGTTTTGGAAACACCATATATTTT.

The V gene is TRBV3-1 (or the pseudogene TRBV3-2), the J gene TRBJ2-3; possible D gene TRBD1, 6 bases. Germline loops: CDR1 LGHDT, CDR2 YNNKEL (reference sequence). V lost 3 bases, J lost 3 bases, and 7 bases lay in between. This CDR3 is built from 13 residues. CDR3 nucleotide sequence: TGTGCCAGCAGCCATGGACAGACAGATACGCAGTATTTT. Encoded protein: CASSHGQTDTQYF.

The chain carries TRBV7-2 and TRBJ2-2; 9 positions match TRBD2. The CDR3 loop spans 14 amino acids. The V segment lost 4 bases and the J segment 6 bases; nucleotides outside the gene matches: 3. CDR1 SGHTA and CDR2 FQGNSA come from the germline V gene. The CDR3 coding sequence is TGTGCCAGCAGCTCACGACTAGCGGCCGGGGAGCTGTTTTTT. Translating it yields CASSSRLAAGELFF.

The rearrangement joins TRBV19 to TRBJ2-7; TRBD1 aligns across 7 bases. This CDR3 has 17 amino acids. Germline CDR1 LNHDA, CDR2 SQIVND (reference sequence). Trimming at V came to 1 base and at J to 0 bases, leaving 9 bases not matched to a gene. CDR3 protein: CASSIAFTDRLSYEQYF. The CDR3 coding sequence is TGTGCCAGTAGTATAGCTTTCACGGACAGGCTCTCCTACGAGCAGTACTTC.

The chain combines TRBV5-5 with TRBJ1-5, with D unresolved. Trimming took off 3 bases at V and 3 bases at J, with 10 bases between the two ends. From germline, CDR1 is SGHKS and CDR2 YYEKEE (reference sequence). The CDR3 spans 14 residues. The CDR3 DNA follows: TGTGCCAGCAGCTGGACTGTTCACAATCAGCCCCAGCATTTT. Amino acids: CASSWTVHNQPQHF.

V and J are TRBV29-1 and TRBJ2-7, with 7 bases identical to TRBD1. Germline V gives CDR1 SQVTM, CDR2 ANQGSEA. V trimming: 4 bases; J trimming: 0 bases; junction bases outside the gene matches: 3. This CDR3 comprises 13 residues. The chain's CDR3 is CSVARGSSYEQYF. CDR3 in DNA: TGCAGCGTTGCCAGGGGGAGCTCCTACGAGCAGTACTTC.

This chain connects TRBV29-1 to TRBJ2-7, with 13 bases identical to TRBD2. The CDR3 extends over 16 amino acids. The V segment lost 6 bases and the J segment 0 bases; nucleotides outside the gene matches: 8. The germline V gene has CDR1 SQVTM and CDR2 ANQGSEA. In nucleotides, the CDR3 is TGCAGCGTCCTTACGAGACTAGCGGGGGGCTCCTACGAGCAGTACTTC. It translates to CSVLTRLAGGSYEQYF.

V and J are TRBV14 and TRBJ2-3; D gene unclear. CDR1 SGHDN and CDR2 FVKESK come from the germline V gene. V lost 4 bases and J lost 4, with 18 bases in between. The CDR3 sequence is 16 residues long. DNA of the CDR3: TGTGCCAGCAGCCTTCGACGAGAACTTCGGGCAGATACGCAGTATTTT. It specifies CASSLRRELRADTQYF.

The chain uses TRBV27 and TRBJ2-3; D uncertain. V was clipped by 2 bases and J by 2 bases, with 11 bases between them. Germline V gives CDR1 MNHEY, CDR2 SMNVEV (reference sequence). This CDR3 has 15 amino acids. The CDR3 region is CASSLSGVHTDTQYF. In DNA, the CDR3 is TGTGCCAGCAGTTTAAGTGGAGTACACACAGATACGCAGTATTTT.

J is TRBJ2-7 and V is TRBV4-2; TRBD2 matches at 7 bases. Germline trimming cut 4 bases from V and 0 bases from J; bases unmatched to any gene: 6. There are 15 residues in the CDR3. The V gene's germline CDR1 is LGHNA and CDR2 YNFKEQ. The chain's CDR3 is CASSPGGGVSYEQYF. DNA for the CDR3: TGTGCCAGCAGCCCTGGTGGGGGGGTCTCCTACGAGCAGTACTTC.

This sequence joins TRBV19 and TRBJ2-5; TRBD1 matches at 8 bases. The CDR3 sequence is 15 residues long. Trimming cost V 5 bases and J 5 bases; bases outside gene matches: 10. Germline assignment: CDR1 LNHDA and CDR2 SQIVND (reference sequence). In DNA, the CDR3 is TGTGCCAGTAGTTCCGGGGGCAGGGGGCTGGAGACCCAGTACTTC. As protein: CASSSGGRGLETQYF.

This rearrangement joins TRBV7-3 to TRBJ2-7, with TRBD1 matching over 9 bases. The CDR3 loop spans 16 amino acids. From germline, CDR1 is SGHTA and CDR2 FQGTGA. With V trimmed by 1 base and J by 2 bases, 6 bases remained unmatched. The CDR3 sequence: CASSLRGGQGPYEQYF. The DNA of the CDR3 is TGTGCCAGCAGCTTAAGGGGGGGACAGGGTCCCTACGAGCAGTACTTC.

This rearrangement joins TRBV28 to TRBJ2-6; possible D gene TRBD2, 5 bases. The CDR3 is 14 amino acids. Deletions cut 3 bases from V and 6 bases from J, with 9 bases between. The germline CDR1 and CDR2 sequences are MDHEN and SYDVKM. The CDR3 reads CASSFEGSANVLTF. Written as DNA, the CDR3 is TGTGCCAGCAGTTTCGAGGGTTCGGCCAACGTCCTGACTTTC. Filled out from reference TRBV28 and TRBJ2-6, the complete variable domain reads DVKVTQSSRYLVKRTGEKVFLECVQDMDHENMFWYRQDPGLGLRLIYFSYDVKMKEKGDIPEGYSVSREKKERFSLILESASTNQTSMYLCASSFEGSANVLTFGAGSRLTVL.

This clone showed up just once. This chain uses TRBV6-4 with TRBJ2-2; maybe TRBD1 (6 bases). Trimming cost V 6 bases and J 5 bases, with 13 bases left between them. Per germline, CDR1 MRHNA and CDR2 SNTAGT. This CDR3 has 14 amino acids. The CDR3, as DNA: TGTGCCAGCAGAGGACAGTCGATGACCGGGGAGCTGTTTTTT. Protein sequence: CASRGQSMTGELFF.

This clone has just one count. Written as DNA, the CDR3 is TGCGCCAGCAGCCAGGTGTACGGGGGACCCACCGGGGAGCTGTTTTTT. Translating it yields CASSQVYGGPTGELFF. This sequence joins TRBV5-1 and TRBJ2-2, with D possibly matching TRBD2 (6 bases). V was pared by 4 bases and J by 4 bases, with 17 bases between. The CDR3 consists of 16 residues. Germline CDR1 is SGHRS and CDR2 is YFSETQ.

The rearrangement uses TRBV4-3 and TRBJ1-4, with TRBD1 as a possible D gene (6 bases). The CDR3 length is 18 residues. Trimming stripped 2 bases from V and 6 bases from J, with 22 bases between. CDR1 LGHNA and CDR2 YSLEER come from the germline V gene. The CDR3 protein is CASSQTPSYGGAHEKLFF. The CDR3 nucleotides read TGCGCCAGCAGCCAAACCCCCTCCTATGGGGGGGCTCATGAAAAACTGTTTTTT.

The CDR3 reads CASSPKSRGPYEQYF. The CDR3 DNA reads as TGTGCCAGCAGCCCCAAAAGCAGGGGTCCCTACGAGCAGTACTTC. This chain links TRBV7-2 with TRBJ2-7; possibly TRBD1 for D (6 bases). The germline V and J ends were trimmed by 5 bases and 2 bases, with 16 bases remaining between them. In germline, CDR1 is SGHTA, CDR2 FQGNSA. The CDR3 spans 15 residues.

This chain links TRBV2 with TRBJ2-1; TRBD2 is a possible D gene (6 bases). This CDR3 comprises 14 residues. CDR1 and CDR2 from the germline V gene are SNHLY and FYNNEI. Trimming removed 6 bases at V and 0 bases at J, with 9 bases between. CDR3 sequence: CASRRGGSYNEQFF. The CDR3 bases are TGTGCCAGCAGAAGGGGAGGCTCCTACAATGAGCAGTTCTTC.

The chain carries TRBV4-2 and TRBJ1-1, with a tentative D call TRBD1 (5 bases). CDR1 and CDR2 from the germline V gene are LGHNA and YNFKEQ. The CDR3 length is 13 residues. Trimming removed 0 bases from V and 9 bases from J, with 11 bases in between. The CDR3, as DNA: TGTGCCAGCAGCCAAGAGGCCTGGGGCAAAGCTTTCTTT. This translates into CASSQEAWGKAFF.

The chain recombines TRBV6-2 or TRBV6-3 with TRBJ1-2; D call uncertain. Germline values: CDR1 MNHEY, CDR2 SVGEGT. This CDR3 is built from 15 residues. V lost 0 bases and J 12 bases, leaving 20 bases between the germline ends. The DNA of the CDR3 is TGTGCCAGCAGTTACTCGGTCGGACCGACGGGAGGCAACACCTTC. Protein: CASSYSVGPTGGNTF.